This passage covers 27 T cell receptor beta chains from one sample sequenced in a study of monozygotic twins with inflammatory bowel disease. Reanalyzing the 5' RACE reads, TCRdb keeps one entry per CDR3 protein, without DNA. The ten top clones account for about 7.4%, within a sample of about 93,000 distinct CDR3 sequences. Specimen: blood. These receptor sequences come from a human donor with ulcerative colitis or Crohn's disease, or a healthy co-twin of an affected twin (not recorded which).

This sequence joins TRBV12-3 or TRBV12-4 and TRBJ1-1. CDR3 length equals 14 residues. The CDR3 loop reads CASSPGPRNTEAFF.

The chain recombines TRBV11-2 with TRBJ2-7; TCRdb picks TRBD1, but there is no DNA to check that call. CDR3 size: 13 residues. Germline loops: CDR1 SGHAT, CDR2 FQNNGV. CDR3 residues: CASSTPGTYEQYF.

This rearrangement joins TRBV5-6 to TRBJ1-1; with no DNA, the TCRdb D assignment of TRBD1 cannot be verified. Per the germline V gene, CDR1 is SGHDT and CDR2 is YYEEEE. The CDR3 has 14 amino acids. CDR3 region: CASSWAQGYTEAFF.

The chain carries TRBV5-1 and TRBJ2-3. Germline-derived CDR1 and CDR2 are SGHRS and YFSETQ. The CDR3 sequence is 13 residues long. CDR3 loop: CASSFYLMDTQYF.

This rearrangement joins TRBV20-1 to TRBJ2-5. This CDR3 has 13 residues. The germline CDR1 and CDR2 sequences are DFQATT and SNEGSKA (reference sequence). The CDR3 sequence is CSARVHQQETQYF.

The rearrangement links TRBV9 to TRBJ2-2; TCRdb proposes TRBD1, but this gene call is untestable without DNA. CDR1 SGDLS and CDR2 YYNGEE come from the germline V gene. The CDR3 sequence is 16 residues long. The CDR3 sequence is CASSPSGGQNTGELFF.

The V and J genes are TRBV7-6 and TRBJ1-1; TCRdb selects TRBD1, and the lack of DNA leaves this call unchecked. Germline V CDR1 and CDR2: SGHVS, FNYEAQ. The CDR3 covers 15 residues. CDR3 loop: CASTRGGAMNTEAFF.

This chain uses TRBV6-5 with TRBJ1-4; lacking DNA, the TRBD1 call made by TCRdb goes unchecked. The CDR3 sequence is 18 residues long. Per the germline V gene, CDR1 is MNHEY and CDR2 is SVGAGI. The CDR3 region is CASSYSSGRAVGAEKLFF.

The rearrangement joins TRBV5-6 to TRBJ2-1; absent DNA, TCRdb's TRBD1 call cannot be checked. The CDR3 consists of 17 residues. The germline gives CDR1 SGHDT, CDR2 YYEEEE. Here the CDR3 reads CASSLKWRTGAYNEQFF. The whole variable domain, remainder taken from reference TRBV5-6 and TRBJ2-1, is DAGVTQSPTHLIKTRGQQVTLRCSPKSGHDTVSWYQQALGQGPQFIFQYYEEEERQRGNFPDRFSGHQFPNYSSELNVNALLLGDSALYLCASSLKWRTGAYNEQFFGPGTRLTVL.

CDR3 amino acids: CASSLGTSGYNEQFF. V is TRBV11-2 and J is TRBJ2-1; checking the TCRdb D call of TRBD2 is not possible without DNA. This CDR3 has 15 amino acids. CDR1 is SGHAT, CDR2 FQNNGV, per germline.

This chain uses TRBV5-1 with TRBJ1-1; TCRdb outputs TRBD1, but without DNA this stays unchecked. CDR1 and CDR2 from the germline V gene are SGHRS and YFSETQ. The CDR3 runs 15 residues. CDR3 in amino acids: CASSLIAGGESEAFF.

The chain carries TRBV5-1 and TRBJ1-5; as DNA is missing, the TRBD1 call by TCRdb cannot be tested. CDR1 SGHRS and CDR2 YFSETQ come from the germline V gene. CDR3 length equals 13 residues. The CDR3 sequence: CASSLETDQPQHF.

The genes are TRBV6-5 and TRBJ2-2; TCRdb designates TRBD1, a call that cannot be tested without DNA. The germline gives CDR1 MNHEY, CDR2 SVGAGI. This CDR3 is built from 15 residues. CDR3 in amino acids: CASSYGQGLTGELFF.

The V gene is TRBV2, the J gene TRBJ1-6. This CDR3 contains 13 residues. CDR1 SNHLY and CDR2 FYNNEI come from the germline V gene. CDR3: CAGGTMRNSPLHF.

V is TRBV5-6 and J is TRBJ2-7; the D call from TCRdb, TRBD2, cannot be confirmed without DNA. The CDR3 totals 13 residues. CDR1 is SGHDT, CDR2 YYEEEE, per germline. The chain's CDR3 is CASSLGPGGEQYF.

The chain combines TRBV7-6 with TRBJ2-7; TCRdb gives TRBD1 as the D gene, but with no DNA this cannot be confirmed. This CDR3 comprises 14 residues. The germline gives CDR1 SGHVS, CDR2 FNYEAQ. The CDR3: CASSSFDRMAELYF.

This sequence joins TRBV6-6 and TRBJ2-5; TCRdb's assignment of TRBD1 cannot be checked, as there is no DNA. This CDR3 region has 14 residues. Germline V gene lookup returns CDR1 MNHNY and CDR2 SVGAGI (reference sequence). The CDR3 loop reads CASRPGQTRETQYF.

CDR3: CASSLRPAAAEKLFF. The chain has TRBV27 and TRBJ1-4; TCRdb proposes TRBD1, but this gene call is untestable without DNA. This CDR3 region has 15 residues. Germline V gene data show CDR1 as MNHEY and CDR2 as SMNVEV (reference sequence).

The CDR3 protein is CASSHLLLGWSTDTQYF. The chain carries TRBV4-1 and TRBJ2-3; as DNA is missing, the TRBD1 call by TCRdb cannot be tested. Germline CDR1 and CDR2: MGHRA and YSYEKL. The CDR3 totals 17 residues.

The CDR3 loop is CASSPRTGAGTYNEQFF. The chain is built from TRBV5-1 and TRBJ2-1; TCRdb indicates TRBD1, and absent DNA this call remains unverified. CDR1 SGHRS and CDR2 YFSETQ come from the germline V gene. CDR3 size: 17 residues. Supplemented by reference TRBV5-1 and TRBJ2-1, the full variable domain reads KAGVTQTPRYLIKTRGQQVTLSCSPISGHRSVSWYQQTPGQGLQFLFEYFSETQRNKGNFPGRFSGRQFSNSRSEMNVSTLELGDSALYLCASSPRTGAGTYNEQFFGPGTRLTVL.

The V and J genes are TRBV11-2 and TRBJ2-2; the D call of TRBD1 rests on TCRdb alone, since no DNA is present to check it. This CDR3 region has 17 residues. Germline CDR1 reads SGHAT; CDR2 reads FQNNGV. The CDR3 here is CASSLLVGGARTGELFF.

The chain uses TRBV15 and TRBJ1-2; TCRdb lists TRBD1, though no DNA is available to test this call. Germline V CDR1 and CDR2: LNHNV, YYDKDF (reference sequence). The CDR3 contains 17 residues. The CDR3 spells CATSGRIRSDREYGYTF.

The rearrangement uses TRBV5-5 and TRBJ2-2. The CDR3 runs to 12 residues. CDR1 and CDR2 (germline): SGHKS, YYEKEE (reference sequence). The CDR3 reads CASSLIGRELFF. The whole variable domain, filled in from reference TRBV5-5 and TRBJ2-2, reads DAGVTQSPTHLIKTRGQQVTLRCSPISGHKSVSWYQQVLGQGPQFIFQYYEKEERGRGNFPDRFSARQFPNYSSELNVNALLLGDSALYLCASSLIGRELFFGEGSRLTVL.

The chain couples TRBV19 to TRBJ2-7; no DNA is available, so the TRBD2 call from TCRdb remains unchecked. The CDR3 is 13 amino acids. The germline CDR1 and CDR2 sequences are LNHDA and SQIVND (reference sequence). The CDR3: CASSTRLAWEQYF.

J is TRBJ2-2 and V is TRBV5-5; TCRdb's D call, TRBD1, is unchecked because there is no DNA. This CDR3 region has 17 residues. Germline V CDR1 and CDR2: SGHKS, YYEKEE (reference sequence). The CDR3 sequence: CASSLTSQTGGVGELFF. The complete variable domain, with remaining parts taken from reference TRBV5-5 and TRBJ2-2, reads DAGVTQSPTHLIKTRGQQVTLRCSPISGHKSVSWYQQVLGQGPQFIFQYYEKEERGRGNFPDRFSARQFPNYSSELNVNALLLGDSALYLCASSLTSQTGGVGELFFGEGSRLTVL.

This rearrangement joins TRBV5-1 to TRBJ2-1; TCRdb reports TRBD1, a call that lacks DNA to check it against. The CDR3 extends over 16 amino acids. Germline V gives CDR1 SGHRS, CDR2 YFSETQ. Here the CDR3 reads CASSFEPGQGYNEQFF.

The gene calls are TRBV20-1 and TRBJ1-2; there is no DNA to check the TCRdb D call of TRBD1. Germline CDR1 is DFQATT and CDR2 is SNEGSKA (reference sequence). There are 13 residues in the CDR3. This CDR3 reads CSANTGAGGGYTF.